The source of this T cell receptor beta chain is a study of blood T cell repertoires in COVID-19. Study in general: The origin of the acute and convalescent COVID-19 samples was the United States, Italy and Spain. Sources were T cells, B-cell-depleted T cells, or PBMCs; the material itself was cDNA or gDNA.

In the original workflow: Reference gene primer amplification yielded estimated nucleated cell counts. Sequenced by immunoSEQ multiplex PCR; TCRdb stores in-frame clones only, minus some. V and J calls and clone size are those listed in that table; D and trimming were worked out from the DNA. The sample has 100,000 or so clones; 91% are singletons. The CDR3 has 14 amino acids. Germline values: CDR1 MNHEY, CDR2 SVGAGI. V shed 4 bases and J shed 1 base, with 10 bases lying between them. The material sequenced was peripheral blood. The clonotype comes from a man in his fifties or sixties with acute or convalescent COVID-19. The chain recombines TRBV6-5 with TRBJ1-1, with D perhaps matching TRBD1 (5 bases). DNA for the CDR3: TGTGCCAGCAGTTCTCGGGACTGGAACACTGAAGCTTTCTTT. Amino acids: CASSSRDWNTEAFF.